The subject of this entry is one TCR beta chain. The antigen remains unidentified. Looked up from germline, CDR1 is KGHDR and CDR2 is SFDVKD. CDR3 size: 13 residues. Every CD8+ subset sample held some 300,000 flow-sorted cells, done in triplicate. With UMI labels, 5' RACE was used to prepare the TRB cDNA libraries. TCRdb reprocessed the 5' RACE reads, keeping one entry per CDR3 protein, no DNA. The sample features 150,000 or so distinct CDR3 sequences, with just under 0.5% in its top ten. The data were obtained in a study of CXCR3-negative and CXCR3-positive naive CD8 T cells. Study information: Across all libraries, TRB reads numbered about 135 million, with about 1.5 +/- 0.3 million in each library. Findings and caveats of the study: Against CXCR3-negative naive cells, CXCR3-positive naive cells showed more hydrophobic TRB CDR3s. Similar TRBV-TRBJ usage characterized naive CXCR3-negative and CXCR3-positive cells; memory cells differed.

The sample was naive CXCR3+ CD8+ T cells from blood. The subset is: CD45RO-CCR7+CD27+CD95- naive CD8+ T cells expressing CXCR3 (TNR3+). This clonotype originated in a human donor in good health. Some clones in this sample may be carry-over from other donors' samples. V is TRBV24-1 and J is TRBJ2-1. The CDR3 spells CATSDANYNEQFF.